Below, 6 T cell receptor beta chains from the same sample are listed, as sequenced in a study of spatial heterogeneity in lung cancer. Study results and caveats: Mutation counts in tumors were tracked by counts of expanded intratumoral alpha and beta TCRs.

Their antigens remain unidentified. The time point: sample taken at primary tumor resection. TCRdb re-derived calls from the 5' RACE reads in MiXCR, one entry per CDR3 protein. This table holds 8,000 or so distinct CDR3 sequences, approximately 7% found once. The sequences come from lung tumor tissue, collected at surgery. The origin of the receptors is a male donor with early-stage non-small cell lung cancer.

Relative to its sample, this clonotype is medium-sized. The J gene is TRBJ2-2, the V gene TRBV5-5, with D perhaps TRBD1 (7 bases). This CDR3 is built from 15 residues. Germline CDR1 reads SGHKS; CDR2 reads YYEKEE (reference sequence). Trimming removed 5 bases from V and 7 bases from J, with 18 bases in between. The CDR3 region has the DNA TGTGCCAGCAGTCCAGGAGGGGGCCGTGGCGGGGAGCTGTTTTTT. It specifies CASSPGGGRGGELFF.

This clonotype has at least ten counts. The chain couples TRBV2 to TRBJ1-6; no reliable D call. The germline V gene has CDR1 SNHLY and CDR2 FYNNEI. Trimming took 3 bases from V and 0 from J, leaving 6 bases between them. The CDR3 length is 15 residues. This chain's CDR3 is CASSDISSYNSPLHF. The DNA for the CDR3 is TGTGCCAGCAGTGATATAAGCTCCTATAATTCACCCCTCCACTTT.

This clonotype was counted many times. This sequence joins TRBV20-1 and TRBJ2-7; 11 nucleotides align to TRBD1. Germline lookup yields CDR1 DFQATT and CDR2 SNEGSKA (reference sequence). The CDR3 covers 18 residues. Losses at the gene ends were 5 bases for V and 2 bases for J; bases not matched to a gene: 17. This CDR3 is CSALLRFRDRGNTYEQYF. The CDR3 DNA follows: TGCAGTGCTCTATTGCGGTTTCGGGACAGGGGGAATACCTACGAGCAGTACTTC.

At least ten counts were recorded for this clonotype. CDR3 coding DNA: TGTGCCAGCAGCCTTCTCGGACAGGGCCGCAATCAGCCCCAGCATTTT. It translates to CASSLLGQGRNQPQHF. The chain links TRBV12-3 or TRBV12-4 to TRBJ1-5, with 8 bases lining up with TRBD1. The CDR3 has 16 amino acids. J was trimmed by 2 bases and V by 6 bases; bases with no gene match: 9.

This chain connects TRBV6-6 to TRBJ2-6; D might be TRBD1 (7 bases). V was clipped by 6 bases and J by 3 bases, with 15 bases between them. Germline V gene sequence: CDR1 MNHNY, CDR2 SVGAGI (reference sequence). The CDR3 has 16 residues. The CDR3 bases are TGTGCCAGCAGCACCGGAGGGGGCTTTGGGGCCAACGTCCTGACTTTC. Translation gives CASSTGGGFGANVLTF.

By share, this clonotype ranks as medium-sized. The chain uses TRBV6-2 or TRBV6-3 and TRBJ2-2; no reliable D call. This CDR3 is built from 13 residues. Germline CDR1 is MNHEY and CDR2 is SVGEGT. V was shortened by 8 bases and J by 3 bases, with 10 bases between the two germline ends. CDR3 DNA: TGTGCCAGCGGCAGACTGGACACCGGGGAGCTGTTTTTT. Translated, it gives CASGRLDTGELFF.